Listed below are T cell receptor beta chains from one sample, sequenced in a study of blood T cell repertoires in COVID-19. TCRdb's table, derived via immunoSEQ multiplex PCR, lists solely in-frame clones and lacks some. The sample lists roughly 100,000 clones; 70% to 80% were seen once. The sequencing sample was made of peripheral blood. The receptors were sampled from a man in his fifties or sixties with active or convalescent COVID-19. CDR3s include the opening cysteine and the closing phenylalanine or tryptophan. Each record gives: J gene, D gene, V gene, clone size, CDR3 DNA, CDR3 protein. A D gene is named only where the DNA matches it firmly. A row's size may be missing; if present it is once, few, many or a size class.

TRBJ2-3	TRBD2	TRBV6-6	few	TGTGCCAGCAGCCCGCTCCCTAAACTAGCGGGAGGGCCTGACACAGATACGCAGTATTTT	CASSPLPKLAGGPDTDTQYF
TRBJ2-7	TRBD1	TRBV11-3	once	TGTGCCAGACGGGACAGGGGTTCCTACGAGCAGTACTTC	CARRDRGSYEQYF
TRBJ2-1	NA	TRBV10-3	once	TGTGCCATCAGTGATCAGACAACGAATGAGCAGTTCTTC	CAISDQTTNEQFF
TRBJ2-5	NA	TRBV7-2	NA	TGTGCCAGCAGCTTAGGAGGAGGATCGGAGACCCAGTACTTC	CASSLGGGSETQYF
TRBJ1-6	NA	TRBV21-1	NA	TGTGCCAGCAGCAAAGTGTTCCCCGGGAGCTCCTATAATTCACCCCTCCACTTT	CASSKVFPGSSYNSPLHF
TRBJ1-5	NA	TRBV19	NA	TGTGCCAGTAGTATAAGGGCCGGAGGGATTGGGCAAGGGCAGCCCCAGCATTTT	CASSIRAGGIGQGQPQHF
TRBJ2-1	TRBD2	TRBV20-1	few	TGCAGTGCTAGTTCCGGGAGGGCCGATGAGCAGTTCTTC	CSASSGRADEQFF
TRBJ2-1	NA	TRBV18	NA	TGTGCCAGCTCACTTAGCTCCTACAATGAGCAGTTCTTC	CASSLSSYNEQFF
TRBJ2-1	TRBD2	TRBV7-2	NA	TGTGCCAGCAGCGGGAGGACTAGCGGAGTGGCCAATGAGCAGTTCTTC	CASSGRTSGVANEQFF
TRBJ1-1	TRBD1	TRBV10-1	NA	TGCGCCAGCGACGCCGGACAGGGGGCGCATAAGTACACTGAAGCTTTCTTT	CASDAGQGAHKYTEAFF
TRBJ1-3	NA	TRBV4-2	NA	TGTGCCAGCAGAGAGACGGGGAGCTCTGGAAACACCATATATTTT	CASRETGSSGNTIYF
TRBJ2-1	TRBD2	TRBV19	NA	TGTGCCAGTAGTATGTCGGAAGGACTAGCGAAGTACAATGAGCAGTTCTTC	CASSMSEGLAKYNEQFF
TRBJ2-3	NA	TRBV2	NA	TGTGCCACCCCGAGGGGACTCAGCACAGATACGCAGTATTTT	CATPRGLSTDTQYF
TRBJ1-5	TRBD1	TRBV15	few	TGTGCCACCAGCAGTGACAGGGCCCAGCCCCAGCATTTT	CATSSDRAQPQHF
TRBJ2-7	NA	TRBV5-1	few	TGCGCCAGCAGCCGACCAGGGGCCCCCAGCTCCTACGAGCAGTACTTC	CASSRPGAPSSYEQYF
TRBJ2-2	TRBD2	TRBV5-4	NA	TGTGCCAGCAGGCTAGCGGGGAACACGGGCGGGGAGCTGTTTTTT	CASRLAGNTGGELFF
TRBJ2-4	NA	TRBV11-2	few	TGTGCCAGCAGCTTAGAGGCAGGGGTAGCCAAAAACATTCAGTACTTC	CASSLEAGVAKNIQYF
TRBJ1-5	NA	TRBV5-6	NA	TGTGCCAGCAGACTACAGGGTACCAATCAGCCCCAGCATTTT	CASRLQGTNQPQHF
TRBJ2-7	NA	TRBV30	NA	TGTGCCTGGAGTGCCCAAGAGCGGGACATCTACGAGCAGTACTTC	CAWSAQERDIYEQYF
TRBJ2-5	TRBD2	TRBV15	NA	TGTGCCACCAGCTCTCGGGGGGGCGGAGAGACCCAGTACTTC	CATSSRGGGETQYF
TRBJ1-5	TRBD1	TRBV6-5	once	TGTGCCAGCAGGGACAGGGGAGGAGGCAATCAGCCCCAGCATTTT	CASRDRGGGNQPQHF
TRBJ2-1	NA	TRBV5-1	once	TGCGCCAGCAGCTTGGCGGCAGGGGTGGTCTACAATGAGCAGTTCTTC	CASSLAAGVVYNEQFF
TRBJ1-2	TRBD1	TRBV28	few	TGTGCCAGCAGTATACCGGGACAGGTCTATGGCTACACCTTC	CASSIPGQVYGYTF
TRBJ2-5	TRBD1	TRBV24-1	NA	TGTGCCACCAGTGATCAAGTCAGGGGGCAGGAGACCCAGTACTTC	CATSDQVRGQETQYF
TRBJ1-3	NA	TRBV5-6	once	TGTGCCAGCAGCATACAGGGTTCGGAAAACACCATATATTTT	CASSIQGSENTIYF
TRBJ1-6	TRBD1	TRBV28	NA	TGTGCCAGCAGTTTACCCTCCCATCGGACAGGGGGCGGTTCACCCCTCCACTTT	CASSLPSHRTGGGSPLHF
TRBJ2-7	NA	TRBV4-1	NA	TGCGCCAGCAGCCAAGACCCGAAGCGGATACCTCCGAGCTCCTACGAGCAGTACTTC	CASSQDPKRIPPSSYEQYF
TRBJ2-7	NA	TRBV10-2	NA	TGCGCCAGCAGGGCAGAGCACAGGACCTACGAGCAGTACTTC	CASRAEHRTYEQYF
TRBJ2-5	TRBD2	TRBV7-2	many	TGTGCCAGCAGCTTAGAGGGGCGGCTAGCGGGAGTGGGGGAGACCCAGTACTTC	CASSLEGRLAGVGETQYF
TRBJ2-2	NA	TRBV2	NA	TGTGCCAGCAGTGGCTTCCAGGCCGGGGAGCTGTTTTTT	CASSGFQAGELFF
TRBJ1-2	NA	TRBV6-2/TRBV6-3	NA	TGTGCCAGCAGTTACTCCGACAGCTTCTATGGCTACACCTTC	CASSYSDSFYGYTF
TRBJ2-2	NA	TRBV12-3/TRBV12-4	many	TGTGCCAGCACCCTAGGGGCTTTGGAGCTGTTTTTT	CASTLGALELFF
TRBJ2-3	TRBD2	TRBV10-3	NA	TGTGCCATCAGTCAGCCGGGACTAGCGGCTACCACAGATACGCAGTATTTT	CAISQPGLAATTDTQYF
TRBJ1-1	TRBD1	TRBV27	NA	TGTGCCAGCAGTTTGACAGGGGGGACTGAAGCTTTCTTT	CASSLTGGTEAFF
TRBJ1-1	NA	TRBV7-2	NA	TGTGCCAGCAGCTTATCATACGGAGTGAACACTGAAGCTTTCTTT	CASSLSYGVNTEAFF
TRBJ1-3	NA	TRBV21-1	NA	TGTGCCAGCAGCATAATGAACCGGGACAGGGACCCAAACACCATATATTTT	CASSIMNRDRDPNTIYF
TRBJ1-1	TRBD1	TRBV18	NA	TGTGCCAGCTCACGAGAAGAACAGGGGGCCACTGAAGCTTTCTTT	CASSREEQGATEAFF
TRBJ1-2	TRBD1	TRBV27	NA	TGTGCCAGCAGTTCCTGGGGACAGGGGTTACCCGGCTATGGCTACACCTTC	CASSSWGQGLPGYGYTF
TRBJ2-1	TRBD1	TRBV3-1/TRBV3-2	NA	TGTGCCAGCAGCCGGAGGACAGGCTCCTACAATGAGCAGTTCTTC	CASSRRTGSYNEQFF
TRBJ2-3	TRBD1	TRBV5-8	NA	TGTGCCAGCAGCCGCCACAGGGGATCAGATACGCAGTATTTT	CASSRHRGSDTQYF
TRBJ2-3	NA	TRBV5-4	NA	TGTGCCAGCAGCTTACAAACAGATACGCAGTATTTT	CASSLQTDTQYF
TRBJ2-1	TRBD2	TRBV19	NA	TGTGCCAGTACTACCCTAGCGGGAAGGGCAGATGAGCAGTTCTTC	CASTTLAGRADEQFF
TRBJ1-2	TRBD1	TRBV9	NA	TGTGCCAGCAGCGCGGCACCGCAGGACAGGGGAAATGGCTACACCTTC	CASSAAPQDRGNGYTF
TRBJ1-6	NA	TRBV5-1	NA	TGCGCCAGCAGCTTGGTGAGGGCTCGCCGCGGTTCCGACTATAATTCACCCCTCCACTTT	CASSLVRARRGSDYNSPLHF
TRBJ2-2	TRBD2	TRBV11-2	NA	TGTGCCAGCAGCTTCCCGAGAGCGGGAGGTCACACCGGGGAGCTGTTTTTT	CASSFPRAGGHTGELFF
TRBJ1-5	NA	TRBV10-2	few	TGCGCCAGCAGTGAGCAGGGGAATAATCAGCCCCAGCATTTT	CASSEQGNNQPQHF
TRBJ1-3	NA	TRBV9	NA	TGTGCCAGCAGCGAGACAGGTTACTCTGGAAACACCATATATTTT	CASSETGYSGNTIYF
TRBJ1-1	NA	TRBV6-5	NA	TGTGCCAGCAGTCCTCCCGCGGGGTATTCGACTGAAGCTTTCTTT	CASSPPAGYSTEAFF
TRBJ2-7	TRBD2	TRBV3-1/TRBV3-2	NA	TGTGCCAGCAGCCAAGGGCCAGCGGGATGGGACGAGCAGTACTTC	CASSQGPAGWDEQYF